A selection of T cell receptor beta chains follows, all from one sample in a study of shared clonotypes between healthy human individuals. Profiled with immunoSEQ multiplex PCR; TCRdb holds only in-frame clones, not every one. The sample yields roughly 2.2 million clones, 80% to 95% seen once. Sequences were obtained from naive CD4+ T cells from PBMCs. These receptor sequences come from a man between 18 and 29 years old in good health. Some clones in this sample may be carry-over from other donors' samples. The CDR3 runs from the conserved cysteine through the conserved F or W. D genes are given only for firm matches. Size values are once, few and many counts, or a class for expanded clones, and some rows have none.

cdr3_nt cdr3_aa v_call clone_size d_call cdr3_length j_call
TGTGCCTGGAGTAGTGGAGGGGTGGCTGAAGCTTTCTTT CAWSSGGVAEAFF TRBV30 - - 13 TRBJ1-1
TGTGCCAGCAGTTCGGAGGGGGCTTTTAGAGAAAAACTGTTTTTT CASSSEGAFREKLFF TRBV6-5 - TRBD1 15 TRBJ1-4
TGCAGCGTTGATAACACAGGAGGTGCCTCTGATGAAGCTTTCTTT CSVDNTGGASDEAFF TRBV29-1 - - 15 TRBJ1-1
TGTGCCAGCAGTCAAGCGTCTGAGAGAGAGCAGTTCTTC CASSQASEREQFF TRBV7-9 - - 13 TRBJ2-1
TGCGCCAGCAGCCAACGACAGGGAGGCAATCAGCCCCAGCATTTT CASSQRQGGNQPQHF TRBV4-3 - TRBD1 15 TRBJ1-5
TGTGCCAGCAGCTTAGGTTCTAGCGGGAAGGCTTGGCACGAGCAGTACTTC CASSLGSSGKAWHEQYF TRBV7-9 - TRBD2 17 TRBJ2-7
TGTGCCAGCAGTTCAGGGGGCGCCTCCTACGAGCAGTACTTC CASSSGGASYEQYF TRBV28 - TRBD1 14 TRBJ2-7
TGTGCCAGCAGCCGCCCGATACCGGGGAGCAATCAGCCCCAGCATTTT CASSRPIPGSNQPQHF TRBV28 - - 16 TRBJ1-5
TGTGCCAGCAGCCAAGATCGCCAAGCGTTCTTC CASSQDRQAFF TRBV4-2 few - 11 TRBJ2-1
TGTGCCAGCTCACCACCGGGACCGAGAAACACTGAAGCTTTCTTT CASSPPGPRNTEAFF TRBV18 - - 15 TRBJ1-1
TGTGCCAGCAGCTTACCCCGGGACAGGATTCACTCTGGAAACACCATATATTTT CASSLPRDRIHSGNTIYF TRBV7-9 - TRBD1 18 TRBJ1-3
TGCGCCAGCAGCCAAGAACGGGGGGTTATTGTAAATGAGCAGTTCTTC CASSQERGVIVNEQFF TRBV4-1 - TRBD2 16 TRBJ2-1
TGTGCCAGCAGCCCCAGGACAGGGACAAATCAGCCCCAGCATTTT CASSPRTGTNQPQHF TRBV7-3 - TRBD1 15 TRBJ1-5
TGTGCCAGCAGCTTAGCTGGAATAGGGGCCAAAAACATTCAGTACTTC CASSLAGIGAKNIQYF TRBV7-2 - - 16 TRBJ2-4
TGCAGCGTTGGGACAGTGAACACTGAAGCTTTCTTT CSVGTVNTEAFF TRBV29-1 - - 12 TRBJ1-1
TGTGCCAGCAGTGAATGGGCTAGCGGGACCTACACCGGGGAGCTGTTTTTT CASSEWASGTYTGELFF TRBV6-1 - TRBD2 17 TRBJ2-2
TGTGCCAGCAGCTTAGCGCGGGATGAGCAGTTCTTC CASSLARDEQFF TRBV7-8 - - 12 TRBJ2-1